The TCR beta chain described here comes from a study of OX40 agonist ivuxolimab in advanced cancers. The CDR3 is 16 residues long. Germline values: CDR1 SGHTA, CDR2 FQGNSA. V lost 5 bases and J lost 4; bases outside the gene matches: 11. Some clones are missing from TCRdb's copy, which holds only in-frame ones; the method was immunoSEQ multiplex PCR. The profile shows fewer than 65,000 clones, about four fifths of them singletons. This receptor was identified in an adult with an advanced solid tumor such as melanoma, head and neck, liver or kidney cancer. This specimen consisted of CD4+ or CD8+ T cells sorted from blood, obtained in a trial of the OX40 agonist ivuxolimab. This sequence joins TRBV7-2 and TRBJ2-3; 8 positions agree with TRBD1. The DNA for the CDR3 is TGTGCCAGCAGCCCCCGCCCTGGACAGGGCTCAGATACGCAGTATTTT. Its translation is CASSPRPGQGSDTQYF.